The rows below give T cell receptor beta chains drawn from one sample of a study of regulatory T cells in long-lasting Graves disease. A single record per CDR3 protein comes from TCRdb applying MiXCR to the multiplex PCR reads. The sample holds roughly 400,000 distinct CDR3 sequences, 21% seen once. The sample here was peripheral blood mononuclear cells (PBMCs), taken when the disease was refractory, from a patient treated with antithyroid drugs. The receptors come from a female donor with Graves disease. The CDR3 runs from the conserved cysteine through the conserved F or W. Each record gives: V gene, J gene, clone size, D gene, CDR3 protein, CDR3 DNA. The D gene is left open where the match is weak. Not every row has a clone size; where given, it reads once, few, many or a size class.

v_call: TRBV20-1
j_call: TRBJ1-6
clone_size: .
d_call: TRBD1
cdr3_aa: CSAQGGAGNSPLHF
cdr3_nt: TGCAGTGCCCAAGGGGGCGCGGGGAATTCACCCCTCCACTTT

v_call: TRBV7-2
j_call: TRBJ1-4
clone_size: many
d_call: .
cdr3_aa: CASSLGWQEEKLFF
cdr3_nt: TGTGCCAGCAGCTTAGGTTGGCAGGAAGAAAAACTGTTTTTT

v_call: TRBV15
j_call: TRBJ2-7
clone_size: .
d_call: .
cdr3_aa: CATSRSQTGRIPYEQYF
cdr3_nt: TGTGCCACCAGCAGATCCCAAACAGGGAGGATTCCCTACGAGCAGTACTTC

v_call: TRBV20-1
j_call: TRBJ2-7
clone_size: few
d_call: .
cdr3_aa: CSAKGVGFPSYEQYF
cdr3_nt: TGCAGTGCTAAAGGAGTGGGCTTCCCCTCCTACGAGCAGTACTTC

v_call: TRBV19
j_call: TRBJ1-2
clone_size: .
d_call: TRBD1
cdr3_aa: CASLTGTGVLGYTF
cdr3_nt: TGTGCCAGCCTCACCGGGACAGGGGTTCTTGGCTACACCTTC

v_call: TRBV9
j_call: TRBJ1-3
clone_size: few
d_call: TRBD1
cdr3_aa: CASSPWTGGNSGNTIYF
cdr3_nt: TGTGCCAGCAGCCCCTGGACAGGGGGCAACTCTGGAAACACCATATATTTT

v_call: TRBV28
j_call: TRBJ2-4
clone_size: many
d_call: TRBD2
cdr3_aa: CASSNEGLAGQAKNIQYF
cdr3_nt: TGTGCCAGCAGTAATGAGGGACTAGCGGGTCAAGCCAAAAACATTCAGTACTTC

v_call: TRBV5-1
j_call: TRBJ2-2
clone_size: few
d_call: TRBD2
cdr3_aa: CASSFGTSGFEDTGELFF
cdr3_nt: TGTGCCAGCAGCTTTGGGACTAGCGGGTTCGAAGACACCGGGGAGCTGTTTTTT

v_call: TRBV7-9
j_call: TRBJ2-7
clone_size: .
d_call: .
cdr3_aa: CASSLGQGEYEQYF
cdr3_nt: TGTGCCAGCAGCTTAGGGCAGGGAGAGTACGAGCAGTACTTC

v_call: TRBV28
j_call: TRBJ1-2
clone_size: .
d_call: .
cdr3_aa: CASRPTETFYGYTF
cdr3_nt: TGTGCCAGCAGGCCGACAGAAACCTTCTATGGCTACACCTTC